This entry lists 15 T cell receptor beta chains sequenced from one sample in a study of CD8 T cells in Susac syndrome. The RNA input was roughly 0.45 to 1 ug, and it was reverse transcribed with random hexamers. A single record per CDR3 protein comes from TCRdb applying MiXCR to the immunoSEQ multiplex PCR reads. The profile shows tens of thousands of distinct CDR3 sequences, roughly 94% of them singletons. Material: CD4+ T cells from PBMCs. Source of these receptors: a human donor with Susac syndrome.

This chain joins TRBV11-2 and TRBJ1-5; D unclear. Germline CDR1 and CDR2: SGHAT and FQNNGV. This CDR3 contains 15 residues. The ends were cut back, 3 bases at V and 4 bases at J, with 13 bases in the middle. The CDR3 DNA reads as TGTGCCAGCAGCTTGGGGTTGGGCCTAAATCAGCCCCAGCATTTT. Its protein product is CASSLGLGLNQPQHF.

This clonotype was counted only a few times. The CDR3: CASSRAGGAGGYTF. DNA of the CDR3: TGTGCCAGCAGCCGGGCCGGGGGGGCAGGCGGCTACACCTTC. The genes are TRBV7-2 and TRBJ1-2; D may be TRBD1 (6 bases). Trimming cost V 5 bases and J 8 bases, with 18 bases left between them. CDR1 SGHTA and CDR2 FQGNSA come from the germline V gene. CDR3 length: 14 residues.

The chain links TRBV6-5 to TRBJ2-5, with D possibly being TRBD1 or TRBD2 (5 bases each). This CDR3 spans 14 amino acids. Trimming shortened V by 6 bases and J by 5 bases, and 16 bases separated the two germline ends. The V gene's germline CDR1 is MNHEY and CDR2 SVGAGI. The CDR3, as DNA: TGTGCCAGCAGGGTAGAGAGGGGCGGCGAGACCCAGTACTTC. Amino acids: CASRVERGGETQYF.

The chain's CDR3 is CASSQDGGTEAFF. The CDR3 DNA reads TGTGCCAGCAGCCAAGATGGGGGGACTGAAGCTTTCTTT. The rearrangement joins TRBV14 to TRBJ1-1; D is perhaps TRBD1 (5 bases). The CDR3 spans 13 residues. V was cut by 0 bases and J by 5 bases, with 7 bases left in between. Per the germline V gene, CDR1 is SGHDN and CDR2 is FVKESK.

The chain couples TRBV19 to TRBJ1-1, with D perhaps matching TRBD1 (6 bases). Germline lookup yields CDR1 LNHDA and CDR2 SQIVND (reference sequence). The CDR3 sequence is 13 residues long. Trimming removed 5 bases at V and 3 bases at J, with 10 bases between. The CDR3 DNA is TGTGCCAGTAGTTTGGACAGTTACACTGAAGCTTTCTTT. This sequence encodes CASSLDSYTEAFF.

This chain joins TRBV20-1 and TRBJ2-1, with a tentative D call TRBD1 (7 bases). The CDR3 covers 16 residues. With 3 bases removed from V and 0 bases from J, the gap between germline ends came to 15 bases. Germline V gene lookup returns CDR1 DFQATT and CDR2 SNEGSKA (reference sequence). CDR3 in DNA: TGCAGTGCTAGCCCACCAGGGGGGAGCTCCTACAATGAGCAGTTCTTC. This translates into CSASPPGGSSYNEQFF.

V and J are TRBV21-1 and TRBJ1-5. TRBV21-1 is a recognized pseudogene. The CDR3 is made up of 15 amino acids. Written as DNA, the CDR3 is TGTGCCAGCACCCTACTCTCTTCCCGCAATCAGCCCCAGCATTTT. As protein: CASTLLSSRNQPQHF.

The chain recombines TRBV29-1 with TRBJ2-7; TRBD1 aligns across 12 bases. Trimming removed 5 bases from V and 7 bases from J; junction bases left unmatched: 9. The CDR3 is 14 residues long. Germline lookup yields CDR1 SQVTM and CDR2 ANQGSEA. CDR3 protein: CSVLGQGAIEEQYF. In DNA, the CDR3 is TGCAGCGTTCTGGGACAGGGGGCAATCGAGGAGCAGTACTTC.

The chain joins TRBV15 to TRBJ2-1; 11 positions agree with TRBD2. The ends lost 0 bases at V and 9 bases at J; junction bases unmatched: 4. The CDR3 has 15 residues. Per germline, CDR1 LNHNV and CDR2 YYDKDF (reference sequence). DNA for the CDR3: TGTGCCACCAGCAGAGAGGCACTAGCGGGGGTTGAGCAGTTCTTC. The encoded protein is CATSREALAGVEQFF.

The J gene is TRBJ1-6, the V gene TRBV5-4, with 7 bases that match TRBD1. From germline, CDR1 is SGHNT and CDR2 YYREEE (reference sequence). CDR3 size: 14 residues. The trim removed 0 bases at V and 8 bases at J, leaving 2 bases unmatched. In DNA, the CDR3 is TGTGCCAGCAGCTTGGGACAGGGCCATTCACCCCTCCACTTT. This encodes CASSLGQGHSPLHF.

This chain connects TRBV30 to TRBJ1-2; 9 positions match TRBD1. Germline CDR1 and CDR2: GTSNPN and SVGIG (reference sequence). The CDR3 contains 11 residues. The CDR3 region has the DNA TGTGCGATCTACAGGGGGCTTGGCTACACCTTC. Translating it yields CAIYRGLGYTF.

The gene calls are TRBV20-1 and TRBJ2-7; 13 bases match TRBD2. Trimming cost V 6 bases and J 3 bases; bases outside gene matches: 8. Germline assignment: CDR1 DFQATT and CDR2 SNEGSKA (reference sequence). The CDR3 is 15 residues long. CDR3 region: CSALARTSGGYEQYF. The DNA of the CDR3 is TGCAGTGCCCTCGCGCGGACTAGCGGGGGCTACGAGCAGTACTTC.

This chain uses TRBV20-1 with TRBJ2-5; D is undetermined. The CDR3 has 11 residues. The V and J ends lost 7 bases and 2 bases respectively, with 8 bases between them. Germline assignment: CDR1 DFQATT and CDR2 SNEGSKA (reference sequence). For the CDR3, the DNA is TGCAGTGGTGCCGTACAAGAGACCCAGTACTTC. Amino acids: CSGAVQETQYF.

The chain recombines TRBV20-1 with TRBJ2-1; tentatively, D is TRBD1 (6 bases). Germline V gene lookup returns CDR1 DFQATT and CDR2 SNEGSKA (reference sequence). This CDR3 comprises 14 residues. V gave up 6 bases and J gave up 8 bases, with 20 bases separating them. The CDR3 nucleotides are TGCAGTGCCACCCGTCAGGGACAAAGCGATGAGCAGTTCTTC. The encoded protein is CSATRQGQSDEQFF.

This clonotype was detected once. The J gene is TRBJ1-6, the V gene TRBV7-2, with 9 bases fitting TRBD1. Germline trimming cut 5 bases from V and 9 bases from J; bases unmatched to any gene: 8. Germline V gene lookup returns CDR1 SGHTA and CDR2 FQGNSA. CDR3 length equals 15 residues. CDR3 sequence reads: CASSLRTGESSPLHF. The CDR3 DNA reads as TGTGCCAGCAGCCTCAGGACAGGGGAGAGTTCACCCCTCCACTTT.